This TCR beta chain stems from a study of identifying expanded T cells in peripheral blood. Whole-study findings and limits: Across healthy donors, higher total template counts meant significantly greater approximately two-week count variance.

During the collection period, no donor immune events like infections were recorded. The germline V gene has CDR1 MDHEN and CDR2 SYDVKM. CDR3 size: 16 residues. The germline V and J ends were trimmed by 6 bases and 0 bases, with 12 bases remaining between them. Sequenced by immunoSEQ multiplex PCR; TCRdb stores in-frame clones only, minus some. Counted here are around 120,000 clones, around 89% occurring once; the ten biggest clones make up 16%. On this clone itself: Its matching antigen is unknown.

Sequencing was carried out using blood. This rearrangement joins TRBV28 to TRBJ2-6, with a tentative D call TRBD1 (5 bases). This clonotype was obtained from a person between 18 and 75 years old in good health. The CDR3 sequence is CASRSDRSSGANVLTF. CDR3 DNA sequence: TGTGCCAGCAGGAGTGACAGAAGCTCTGGGGCCAACGTCCTGACTTTC. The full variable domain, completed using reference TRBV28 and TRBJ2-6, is DVKVTQSSRYLVKRTGEKVFLECVQDMDHENMFWYRQDPGLGLRLIYFSYDVKMKEKGDIPEGYSVSREKKERFSLILESASTNQTSMYLCASRSDRSSGANVLTFGAGSRLTVL.